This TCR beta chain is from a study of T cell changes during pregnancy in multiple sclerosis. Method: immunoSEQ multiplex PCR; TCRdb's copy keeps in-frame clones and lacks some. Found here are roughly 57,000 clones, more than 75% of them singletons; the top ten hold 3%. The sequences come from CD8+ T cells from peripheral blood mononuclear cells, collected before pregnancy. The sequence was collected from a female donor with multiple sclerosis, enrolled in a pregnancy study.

In DNA, the CDR3 is TGTGCCAGCAGCTTAGCGGGTACAACTGGGCCCGGGGAGCTGTTTTTT. It encodes CASSLAGTTGPGELFF. This chain uses TRBV7-9 with TRBJ2-2, with D unresolved. V gave up 0 bases and J gave up 6 bases, with 14 bases separating them. The CDR3 covers 16 residues. Per germline, CDR1 SEHNR and CDR2 FQNEAQ (reference sequence).